This T cell receptor (beta chain) was observed in a study of blood T cell repertoires in COVID-19. Sequencing used immunoSEQ multiplex PCR; TCRdb keeps in-frame clones, though not all of them. The table records hundreds of thousands of clones, around 91% of them present only once. The CDR3 is 15 residues long. V was trimmed by 0 bases and J by 0 bases, leaving 9 bases between them. Per the germline V gene, CDR1 is SGHDN and CDR2 is FVKESK. Material: PBMCs or T cells enriched from blood (not recorded which). This receptor was obtained from a woman in her 40s who had recovered from COVID-19. The chain couples TRBV14 to TRBJ2-7; D call uncertain. This CDR3 is CASSQDLISSYEQYF. In DNA form, the CDR3 reads TGTGCCAGCAGCCAAGATCTGATTAGCTCCTACGAGCAGTACTTC.